What follows is one T cell receptor (beta chain) and its context. This clone's antigen is unknown. Base quality data are lacking; no much larger clone is found one base away. The CDR3 goes from the cysteine to the phenylalanine over 13 residues. Only CDR3 DNA is held: 39 bases, read in frame from base 1. CDR1 SQVTM and CDR2 ANQGSEA were looked up in the germline V gene. V ends up 7 bases short and J 8 bases short, with an unmatched junction base count of 7. The immunoSEQ Assay, a bias-controlled multiplex PCR, was used to amplify TCRbeta CDR3 regions from genomic DNA. Processing in the source paper ran as follows. Nucleated cell counts per sample were estimated from amplification of reference gene primers within the assay. Sequence reads were collapsed and filtered to measure the absolute abundance of every unique TCRbeta CDR3 rearrangement. Productive Simpson clonality was computed per sample as the square root of Simpson's diversity index over productive rearrangements. Sourced from immuneACCESS, this table was stored by TCRdb with only in-frame sequences that have V and J called. A share of the clones is absent; for the studies checked, an unresolved V gene accounts for under half, and the remainder has no known explanation. That table furnishes V, J and clone size, whereas the DNA furnished D and trimming. Counted in this sample were about 310,000 clones; roughly 84% of them appeared once. The top ten constitute 1% of the sample.

Whole blood was collected in K2EDTA tubes by collaborating institutions according to the institutions' own protocols. Collaborator samples were shipped for TCRbeta analysis as frozen whole blood, isolated PBMCs, or DNA extracted from either sample type. These data belong to a study of blood T cell repertoires in COVID-19 (dated by TCRdb to between 2020 and 2021). In the study overall: Samples covering the acute and convalescent phases of COVID-19 were provided by collaborators in the United States, Italy and Spain. The material from the prospective study consisted of cDNA or gDNA derived from T cells, B-cell-depleted T cells, or PBMCs. The dataset comprised deeply sampled blood TCRbeta repertoires from subjects exposed to, actively infected with, or recovered from COVID-19. The repertoires were released in a freely available public database intended as a resource for research on the immune response to SARS-CoV-2. Samples came from the ongoing ImmuneRACE study (first 160 participants) plus 1,254 subjects from 6 global collaborators. Nearly every sample came with metadata listing a de-identified subject ID, COVID-19 status, age in years and sex. Where available, HLA class I and class II types were taken from metadata supplied by the sample provider and were not determined by assay-based typing.

Broad study findings and their caveats: How much clinical and demographic metadata was included differed by source and by participant, and the metadata was provided uncurated.

The sequence came from a man between 50 and 59 years old with active or convalescent COVID-19. The sequenced material came from peripheral blood. Recombination connected TRBV29-1 to TRBJ1-4, and 10 junction bases match TRBD1. DNA sequence: TGCAGCGCCCAGGGACAGGGGCGGGAAAAACTGTTTTTT. It translates as CSAQGQGREKLFF.